This T cell receptor (beta chain) was sequenced during a study of T cell responses to AZD1222 COVID-19 vaccine. Regarding the study as a whole: At baseline, just a handful of AZD1222 recipients tested seropositive.

Data came from immunoSEQ multiplex PCR; TCRdb stores just in-frame clones and leaves some out. The sample records under 150,000 clones, 90% being singletons. There are 16 residues in the CDR3. The germline V gene has CDR1 SEHNR and CDR2 FQNEAQ (reference sequence). Deletions cut 4 bases from V and 10 bases from J, with 25 bases between. As concerns this clone: Its target is not known.

The sample here was peripheral blood, taken on day 0 of AZD1222 vaccination. This receptor was identified in an adult in good health. The V and J genes are TRBV7-9 and TRBJ1-1; D is undetermined. This CDR3 is CASSSTPMMGSVGAFF. The CDR3 DNA is TGTGCCAGCAGCTCGACACCTATGATGGGGTCAGTTGGAGCTTTCTTT.